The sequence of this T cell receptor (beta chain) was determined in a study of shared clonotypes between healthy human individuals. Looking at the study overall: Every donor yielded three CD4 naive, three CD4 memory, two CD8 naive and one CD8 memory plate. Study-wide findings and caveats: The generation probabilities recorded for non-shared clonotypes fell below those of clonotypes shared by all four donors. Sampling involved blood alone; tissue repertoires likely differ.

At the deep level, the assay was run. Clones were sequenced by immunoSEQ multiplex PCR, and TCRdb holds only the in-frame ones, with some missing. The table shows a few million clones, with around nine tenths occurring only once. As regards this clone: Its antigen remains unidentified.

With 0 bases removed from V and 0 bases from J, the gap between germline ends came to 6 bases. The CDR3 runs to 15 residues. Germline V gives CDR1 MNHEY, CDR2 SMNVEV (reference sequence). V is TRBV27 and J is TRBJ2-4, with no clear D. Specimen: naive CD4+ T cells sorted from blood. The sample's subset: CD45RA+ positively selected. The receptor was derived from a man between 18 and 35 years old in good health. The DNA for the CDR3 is TGTGCCAGCAGTTTATCTGGAATAGCCAAAAACATTCAGTACTTC. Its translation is CASSLSGIAKNIQYF.